Sequencing of this T cell receptor (beta chain) was carried out in a study of blood T cell repertoires in COVID-19 (dated by TCRdb to 2020 to 2022). About the full investigation: Samples covering the acute and convalescent phases of COVID-19 were provided by collaborators in the United States, Italy and Spain. The samples were drawn from two sources: the first 160 participants of the ongoing ImmuneRACE study, and 1,000 to 1,500 subjects contributed by 6 global collaborators. The dataset comprised deeply sampled blood TCRbeta repertoires from subjects exposed to, actively infected with, or recovered from COVID-19. A freely available public database, intended as a resource for researchers studying the immune response to SARS-CoV-2, is where the repertoires were released. The prospective study material was composed of cDNA or gDNA derived from T cells, B-cell-depleted T cells, or PBMCs. Where HLA class I and class II types were available, the types were taken from metadata supplied by the sample provider, not from assay-based typing. A de-identified subject ID, COVID-19 status, age in years and sex were almost always included in the sample metadata. Overall results and qualifications from the work: How much clinical and demographic metadata was included differed by source and by participant, and the metadata was provided uncurated.

In Seattle, one collaborating source enrolled patients while the infection was active and tracked those patients longitudinally over the course of disease. Whole blood was collected in K2EDTA tubes by collaborating institutions according to the institutions' own protocols. For TCRbeta analysis, collaborator samples were shipped as frozen whole blood, as isolated PBMCs, or as DNA extracted from either sample type. The immunoSEQ Assay, a bias-controlled multiplex PCR, was used to amplify TCRbeta CDR3 regions from genomic DNA. In the authors' own workflow: The number of nucleated cells in each sample was estimated from the amplification of reference gene primers within the assay. Sequence reads were collapsed and filtered to measure the absolute abundance of every unique TCRbeta CDR3 rearrangement. For each sample, productive Simpson clonality was calculated as the square root of Simpson's diversity index across productive rearrangements. In TCRdb, the immuneACCESS table is reduced to in-frame sequences with V and J assigned. These tables do not hold every clone; where another copy was compared, an unresolved V gene accounts for under half, and the others remain unexplained. V and J calls and clone size are copied from that table; D and trimming were computed from the DNA. This sample gives about 150,000 clones in total; 88% of them show up just once. The ten top clones hold 2.5% to 3% of the sample.

Here V drops 4 bases and J drops 5 bases, and the junction holds 13 bases not matched to any gene. CDR1 SGDLS and CDR2 YYNGEE were looked up in the germline V gene. Taken from cysteine to phenylalanine, the CDR3 has 16 residues. Solely the CDR3 DNA is kept, with 48 bases framed from the first base. With regard to this clone: No cognate antigen has been identified for it. No clone much larger than this one lies a single base away; base qualities are absent.

The source of this sequence is a human donor with COVID-19, enrolled during active disease. The donor label of this sample is uncertain. Sequencing used peripheral blood. This chain joins TRBV9 to TRBJ2-5, and 8 bases in between align with TRBD1. The bases read TGTGCCAGCAGCCCCATAGGACAGGGCACCGGGGAGACCCAGTACTTC. It specifies CASSPIGQGTGETQYF.